This entry lists 3 T cell receptor beta chains sequenced from one sample in a study of blood T cell repertoires in COVID-19. Data came from immunoSEQ multiplex PCR; TCRdb stores just in-frame clones and leaves some out. The sample includes approximately 400,000 clones, about 80% of them seen just once. The sequencing sample was made of peripheral blood. Every receptor here comes from a human donor with acute or convalescent COVID-19. The donor label of this sample is uncertain.

The table lists this clone with a count of one. The chain joins TRBV28 to TRBJ1-1; TRBD1 is a possible D gene (6 bases). Germline CDR1 and CDR2: MDHEN and SYDVKM. Trimming stripped 2 bases from V and 1 base from J, with 11 bases between. The CDR3 is made up of 15 amino acids. CDR3 in amino acids: CASSLQGRANTEAFF. The CDR3 region has the DNA TGTGCCAGCAGTTTACAGGGGAGGGCGAACACTGAAGCTTTCTTT. The full variable domain, completed using reference TRBV28 and TRBJ1-1, is DVKVTQSSRYLVKRTGEKVFLECVQDMDHENMFWYRQDPGLGLRLIYFSYDVKMKEKGDIPEGYSVSREKKERFSLILESASTNQTSMYLCASSLQGRANTEAFFGQGTRLTVV.

This rearrangement joins TRBV19 to TRBJ1-6; D not resolved. Looked up from germline, CDR1 is LNHDA and CDR2 is SQIVND (reference sequence). Trimming stripped 3 bases from V and 9 bases from J, with 12 bases between. The CDR3 spans 14 residues. The CDR3 nucleotides read TGTGCCAGTAGTATCTCCGGGGTCAGTTCACCCCTCCACTTT. Translation gives CASSISGVSSPLHF.

This chain joins TRBV6-2 or TRBV6-3 and TRBJ2-5, with 11 nucleotides matching TRBD2. V shed 4 bases and J 5 bases; nucleotides not matched to a gene: 3. The V gene's germline CDR1 is MNHEY and CDR2 SVGEGT. The CDR3 consists of 14 residues. The CDR3 DNA reads TGTGCCAGCAGTTTGACTAGCGGGGTGGAGACCCAGTACTTC. Protein product: CASSLTSGVETQYF.